The clone carrying this TCR beta chain was seen many times. Its specificity is not known. CDR3 length: 14 amino acids. Deletions cut 6 bases from V and 5 bases from J, with 13 bases between. This sample was taken from a study of neurological immune-mediated disorders. Regarding the study as a whole: Association with the multiple sclerosis repertoire cluster was not found for any clinical or MRI feature. CDR3 amino acid sequences found in expanded clones were never shared across subjects, suggesting private repertoires in all groups. The study found the most TCR clonal expansion in HTLV-1-associated myelopathy and the least in multiple sclerosis, below healthy controls.

The cDNA was produced through 5'RACE with 10-nucleotide random UMIs. TCRdb re-called the 5' RACE reads through MiXCR, storing one row per CDR3 protein. This sample has more than 75,000 distinct CDR3 sequences; roughly 4.8% occur once, and the top ten carry less than 2.5%. Sequencing was done on a sample of PBMCs. The chain has TRBV12-3 or TRBV12-4 and TRBJ2-2, with D unclear. The receptor was isolated from a woman younger than 45 with multiple sclerosis. The CDR3 loop is CASRSPAKTGELFF. CDR3 bases: TGTGCCAGCAGATCCCCGGCTAAAACCGGGGAGCTGTTTTTT.